A single sample is the source of the 4 T cell receptor beta chains below, sequenced in a study of T cell clonality in common variable immunodeficiency. Produced via immunoSEQ multiplex PCR; TCRdb's table is partial and in-frame only. The profile covers roughly 29,000 clones, none occurring a single time. The material sequenced was peripheral blood mononuclear cells. These receptor sequences come from a person aged 18-70 years in good health.

The sample holds many counts of this clone. Its ends do not fully match the called genes, so a read error is possible. Sequencing ends 3 residues short of the CDR3 end; the germline J gene provides the rest. The chain joins TRBV4-2 to TRBJ2-7; tentatively, D is TRBD1 (6 bases). CDR3 length: 16 amino acids. The germline gives CDR1 LGHNA, CDR2 YNFKEQ. The CDR3 DNA, read in part, is TGCGCCAGCAGCCAATTCGAGGGGGTTGCCTCCTACGAG. Translation: CASSQFEGVASYE. In full, the CDR3 is CASSQFEGVASYEQYF.

At least ten counts were recorded for this clone. The read falls 3 residues short of the CDR3 end, and the missing part is taken from the germline J gene. This sequence joins TRBV6-2 or TRBV6-3 and TRBJ2-1; 14 nucleotides match TRBD2. Germline lookup yields CDR1 MNHEY and CDR2 SVGEGT. Trimming cost V 6 bases and J 7 bases; bases outside gene matches: 5. This CDR3 comprises 15 residues. Incomplete CDR3 DNA: TGTGCCAGCAGCATCGGGACTAGCGGGGGAAATGAG. This codes for CASSIGTSGGNE. The whole CDR3 region reads CASSIGTSGGNEQFF.

This clone was observed many times. At one end, the junction sequence differs from germline, possibly due to a read error. CDR3 residues: CASSFDRDRSNEQFF. The covered CDR3 bases are TGCGCCAGCAGCTTCGACCGGGACAGGAGCAATGAG. This chain uses TRBV4-2 with TRBJ2-1, with TRBD1 matching 8 bases. The read ends 3 residues shy of where the CDR3 ends; the end is completed using the germline J gene. Germline lookup yields CDR1 LGHNA and CDR2 YNFKEQ. The CDR3 consists of 15 residues.

This clone came up many times. The CDR3 end is not reached by the read, which stops 3 residues before it; the germline J gene fills it in. V usage is TRBV7-3 and J usage is TRBJ2-6; D is ambiguous. The CDR3 covers 14 residues. CDR1 and CDR2 from the germline V gene are SGHTA and FQGTGA. Trimming stripped 5 bases from V and 2 bases from J, with 7 bases between. The CDR3 protein is CASSLDPGANVLTF. CDR3 bases read: TGTGCCAGCAGCCTAGACCCTGGGGCCAACGTC.